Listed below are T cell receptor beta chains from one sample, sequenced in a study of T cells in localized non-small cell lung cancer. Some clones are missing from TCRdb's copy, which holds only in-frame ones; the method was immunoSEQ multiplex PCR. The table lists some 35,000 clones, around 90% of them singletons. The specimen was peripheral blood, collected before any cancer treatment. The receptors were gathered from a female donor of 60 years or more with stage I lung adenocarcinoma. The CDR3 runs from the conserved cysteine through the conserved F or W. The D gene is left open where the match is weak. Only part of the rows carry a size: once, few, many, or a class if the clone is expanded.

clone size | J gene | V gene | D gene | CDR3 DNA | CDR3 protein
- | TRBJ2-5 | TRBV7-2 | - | TGTGCCAGCAGCTCCTTGGACTATACGGAGACCCAGTACTTC | CASSSLDYTETQYF
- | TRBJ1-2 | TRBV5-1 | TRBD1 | TGCGCCAGCAGCAGGGGGGGAACTTTGACAGGGAGGTCTGACTATGGCTACACCTTC | CASSRGGTLTGRSDYGYTF
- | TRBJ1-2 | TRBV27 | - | TGTGCCAGCGGGCAGGCGAGTTGGGGCTACACCTTC | CASGQASWGYTF
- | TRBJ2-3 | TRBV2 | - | TGTGCCAGCAGAGGGCCGATACCGGGGGCGTATTTT | CASRGPIPGAYF
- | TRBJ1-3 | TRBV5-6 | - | TGTGCCAGCAGCTTGAGGGTATTGAACACCATATATTTT | CASSLRVLNTIYF
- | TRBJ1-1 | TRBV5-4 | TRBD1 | TGTGCCAGCAGCCGGGACAGGGCCGGCGCTTTCTTT | CASSRDRAGAFF
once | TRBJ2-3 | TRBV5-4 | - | TGTGCCAGCAGCCTCGACACAGATACGCAGTATTTT | CASSLDTDTQYF
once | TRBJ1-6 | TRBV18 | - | TGTGCCAGCTCACCGACAGGCGAGAATTCACCCCTCCACTTT | CASSPTGENSPLHF
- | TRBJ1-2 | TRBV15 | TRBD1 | TGTGCCACCAGCAGACTACCGGGACAGGGGTCCTATGGCTACACCTTC | CATSRLPGQGSYGYTF
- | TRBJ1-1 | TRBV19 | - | TGTGCCAGTAGTCCCCGGGGCCCTGAAGCTTTCTTT | CASSPRGPEAFF
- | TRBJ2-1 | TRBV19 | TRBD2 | TGTGCCAGTAGTCCTGGGGTATTGGGACTAGCGGGGGTCAATGAGCAGTTCTTC | CASSPGVLGLAGVNEQFF
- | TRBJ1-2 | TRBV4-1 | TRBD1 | TGCGCCAGCAGCCACGTACAGGGGCCCTATGGCTACACCTTC | CASSHVQGPYGYTF
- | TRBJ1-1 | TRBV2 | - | TGTGCCAGCAGTTATAGTGGACAGCTCACGAACACTGAAGCTTTCTTT | CASSYSGQLTNTEAFF
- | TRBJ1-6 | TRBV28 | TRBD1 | TGTGCCAGCAGTTTATTGTCGACAGGGTGGAACTCACCCCTCCACTTT | CASSLLSTGWNSPLHF
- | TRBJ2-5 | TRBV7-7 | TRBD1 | TGTGCTAGCAGCTTAGACAGGGTTGAGACCCAGTACTTC | CASSLDRVETQYF
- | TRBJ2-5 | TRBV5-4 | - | TGTGCCAGCAGCTTGCACAACCAAGAGACCCAGTACTTC | CASSLHNQETQYF
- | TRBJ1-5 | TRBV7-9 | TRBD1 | TGTGCCAGCAGCCCCGGACAGGGCGGTCAGCCCCAGCATTTT | CASSPGQGGQPQHF
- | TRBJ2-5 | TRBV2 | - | TGTGCCAGCACTCCGAGCCCAGGACTGTACCAAGAGACCCAGTACTTC | CASTPSPGLYQETQYF
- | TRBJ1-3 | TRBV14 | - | TGTGCCAGCAGCCAAGGATTACGACCCTCTGGAAACACCATATATTTT | CASSQGLRPSGNTIYF
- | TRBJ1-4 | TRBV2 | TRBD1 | TGTGCCAGCAGACTGACAGGGCAAGATAATGAAAAACTGTTTTTT | CASRLTGQDNEKLFF
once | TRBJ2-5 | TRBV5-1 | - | TGCGCCAGCAGCTACCAGGGCTTGTACCAAGAGACCCAGTACTTC | CASSYQGLYQETQYF
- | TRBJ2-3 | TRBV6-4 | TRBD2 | TGTGCCAGCAGTGAGGCTAGCGGTAGCACAGATACGCAGTATTTT | CASSEASGSTDTQYF
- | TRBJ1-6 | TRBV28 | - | TGTGCCAGCCGCGGCTCCACTAGAAAAAGCTCCTATAATTCACCCCTCCACTTT | CASRGSTRKSSYNSPLHF
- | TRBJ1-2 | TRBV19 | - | TGTGCCAGTAGTGTGCGAGGGGACTATGGCTACACCTTC | CASSVRGDYGYTF
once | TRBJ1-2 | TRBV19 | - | TGTGCCAGTAGTATAGCAGGATTGGACTATGGCTACACCTTC | CASSIAGLDYGYTF
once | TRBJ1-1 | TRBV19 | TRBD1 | TGTGCCAGTAGCAAGAACCGGGACAGCGTTGAAGCTTTCTTT | CASSKNRDSVEAFF
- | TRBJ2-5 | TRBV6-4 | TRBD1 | TGTGCCAGCAGTCAACAGGGGCTTGTACAAGAGACCCAGTACTTC | CASSQQGLVQETQYF
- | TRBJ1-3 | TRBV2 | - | TGTGCCAGCAGCCCGGACGGACTTGGAAACACCATATATTTT | CASSPDGLGNTIYF
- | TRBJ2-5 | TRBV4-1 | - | TGCGCCAGCAGCCAAGATCCCTCCCGACAGGCGGATGAGACCCAGTACTTC | CASSQDPSRQADETQYF
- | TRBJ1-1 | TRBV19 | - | TGTGCCAGTAGTATGGCACCCCGAGGGGAAGCTTTCTTT | CASSMAPRGEAFF
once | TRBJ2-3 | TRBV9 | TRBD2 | TGTGCCAGCAGAAATTCCAACCCGCTAGCGGGGGGAACAGATACGCAGTATTTT | CASRNSNPLAGGTDTQYF
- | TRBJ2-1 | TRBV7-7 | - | TGTGCTAGCAGCCAAGACCAATACAATGAGCAGTTCTTC | CASSQDQYNEQFF
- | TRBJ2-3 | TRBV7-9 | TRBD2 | TGTGCCAGCAGCTTAAATGCGGGGGTTAGCACAGATACGCAGTATTTT | CASSLNAGVSTDTQYF
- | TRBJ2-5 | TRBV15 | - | TGTGCCACCAGCCGAGCGGGGCAGGGGGCCCAAGAGACCCAGTACTTC | CATSRAGQGAQETQYF
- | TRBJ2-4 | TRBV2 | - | TGTGCCAGCAGCGTGGGGACGCTACTAGCCAAAAACATTCAGTACTTC | CASSVGTLLAKNIQYF
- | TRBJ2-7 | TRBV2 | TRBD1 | TGTGCCACCCAGACACAGGGGGCTTACGAGCAGTACTTC | CATQTQGAYEQYF
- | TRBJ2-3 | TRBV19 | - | TGTGCCAGTACCACTGGAGGGCCAGATACGCAGTATTTT | CASTTGGPDTQYF
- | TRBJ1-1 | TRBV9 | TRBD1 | TGTGCCAGCAGCGCTCAGGGGGCGGGGGTCGATGAAGCTTTCTTT | CASSAQGAGVDEAFF
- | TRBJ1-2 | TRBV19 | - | TGTGCCAGTAGTATCGGGGTTGGGGGACTCTATGGCTACACCTTC | CASSIGVGGLYGYTF
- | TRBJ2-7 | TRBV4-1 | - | TGCGCCAGCAGCCAATACGGGGCCACCGAGCAGTACTTC | CASSQYGATEQYF
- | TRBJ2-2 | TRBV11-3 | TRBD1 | TGTGCCAGCAGCCGGACAGGGGGGGCCGGGGAGCTGTTTTTT | CASSRTGGAGELFF
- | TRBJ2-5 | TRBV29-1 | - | TGCAGCGTTGGGGCTCAAGCCGAGACCCAGTACTTC | CSVGAQAETQYF
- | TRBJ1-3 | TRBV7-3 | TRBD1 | TGTGCCAGGAGACCTGGGACAGACTATGTAGGAAACACCATATATTTT | CARRPGTDYVGNTIYF
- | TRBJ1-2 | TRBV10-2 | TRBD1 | TGCGCCAGCAGTGCAACAGGGGGGGCTAACTATGGCTACACCTTC | CASSATGGANYGYTF
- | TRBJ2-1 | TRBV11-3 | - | TGTGCCAGCAGCCTCGAGCGGAGACCCTACAATGAGCAGTTCTTC | CASSLERRPYNEQFF
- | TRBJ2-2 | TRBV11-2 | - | TGTGCCAGCAGCTTAGCGGGAGTAGATGCCGGGGAGCTGTTTTTT | CASSLAGVDAGELFF
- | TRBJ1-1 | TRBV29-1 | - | TGCAGCGCTTCATTTACCGGGGCGGACACTGAAGCTTTCTTT | CSASFTGADTEAFF
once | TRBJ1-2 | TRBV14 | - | TGTGCCAGCAGCCAAGATCTCTATGGCGGGGGCTACACCTTC | CASSQDLYGGGYTF
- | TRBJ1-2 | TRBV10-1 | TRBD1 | TGCGCCAGCAGTGCGGGACAGCCCTATGGCTACACCTTC | CASSAGQPYGYTF
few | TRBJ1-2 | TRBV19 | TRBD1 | TGTGCCAGTAGTCGGACAGGGTCTAGTCTTGGCTACACCTTC | CASSRTGSSLGYTF
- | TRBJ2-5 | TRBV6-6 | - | TGTGCCAGCAGTTACAATCGGGTTCGAGAGACCCAGTACTTC | CASSYNRVRETQYF
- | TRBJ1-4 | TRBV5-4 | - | TGTGCCAGCAGCAGGGGGGACCGCTATCCGGCGGGGCGACTGTTTTTT | CASSRGDRYPAGRLFF
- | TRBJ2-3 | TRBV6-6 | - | TGTGCCAGCAGTTCCCCCGGCTATACGCAGTATTTT | CASSSPGYTQYF
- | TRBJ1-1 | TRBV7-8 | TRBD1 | TGTGCCAGCAGCTTACGATTTGGAGGGGGCGCGGGGAACACTGAAGCTTTCTTT | CASSLRFGGGAGNTEAFF
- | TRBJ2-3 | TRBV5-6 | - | TGTGCCAGCAGCTTAGGGGGGGCGGCAGATACGCAGTATTTT | CASSLGGAADTQYF
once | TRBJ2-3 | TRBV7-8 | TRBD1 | TGTGCCAGCACCGGCCGGGACAGGGCAAGAGATACGCAGTATTTT | CASTGRDRARDTQYF
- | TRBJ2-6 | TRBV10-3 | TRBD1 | TGTGCCATCAGTGCGTTCGGAAGACAGGGGGCCACATCTGGGGCCAACGTCCTGACTTTC | CAISAFGRQGATSGANVLTF
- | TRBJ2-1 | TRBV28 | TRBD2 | TGTGCCAGCATTCCGACCGGGACTAGCAGCAATGAGCAGTTCTTC | CASIPTGTSSNEQFF
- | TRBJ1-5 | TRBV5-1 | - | TGCGCCAGCAGCCCGGGATTGGATCAGCCCCAGCATTTT | CASSPGLDQPQHF
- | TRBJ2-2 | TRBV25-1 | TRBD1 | TGTGCCAGCAGTGACAATTCAGGACAGGGGTCCGGGGAGCTGTTTTTT | CASSDNSGQGSGELFF